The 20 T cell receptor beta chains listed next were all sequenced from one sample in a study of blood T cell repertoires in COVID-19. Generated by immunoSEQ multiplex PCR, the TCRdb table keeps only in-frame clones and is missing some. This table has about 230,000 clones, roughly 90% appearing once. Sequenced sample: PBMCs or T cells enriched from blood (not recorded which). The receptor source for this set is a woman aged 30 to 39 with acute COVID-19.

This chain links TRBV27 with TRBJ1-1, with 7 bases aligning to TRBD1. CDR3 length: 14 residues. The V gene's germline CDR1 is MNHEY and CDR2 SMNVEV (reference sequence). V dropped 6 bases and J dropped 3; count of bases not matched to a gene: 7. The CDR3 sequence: CASSREQGYTEAFF. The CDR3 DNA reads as TGTGCCAGCAGCCGAGAACAGGGGTACACTGAAGCTTTCTTT.

This CDR3 is CASSQGGAKNIQYF. The CDR3 nucleotides are TGTGCCAGCAGCCAAGGGGGAGCCAAAAACATTCAGTACTTC. This rearrangement joins TRBV6-2 or TRBV6-3 to TRBJ2-4, with D possibly TRBD1 on 6 matching bases. Trimming cost V 6 bases and J 0 bases, with 9 bases left between them. Germline-derived CDR1 and CDR2 are MNHEY and SVGEGT. The CDR3 is 14 amino acids.

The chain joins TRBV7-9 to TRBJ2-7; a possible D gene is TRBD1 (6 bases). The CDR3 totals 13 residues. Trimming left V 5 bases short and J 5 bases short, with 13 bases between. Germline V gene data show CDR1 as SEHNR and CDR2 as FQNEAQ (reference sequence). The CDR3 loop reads CASSTYRAHEQYF. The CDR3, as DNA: TGTGCCAGCAGCACATACAGGGCCCACGAGCAGTACTTC.

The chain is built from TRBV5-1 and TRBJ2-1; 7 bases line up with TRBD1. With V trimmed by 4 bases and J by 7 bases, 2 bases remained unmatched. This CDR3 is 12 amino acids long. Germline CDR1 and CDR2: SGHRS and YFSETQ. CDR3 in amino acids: CASSVDRNEQFF. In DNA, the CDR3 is TGCGCCAGCAGCGTGGACAGGAATGAGCAGTTCTTC.

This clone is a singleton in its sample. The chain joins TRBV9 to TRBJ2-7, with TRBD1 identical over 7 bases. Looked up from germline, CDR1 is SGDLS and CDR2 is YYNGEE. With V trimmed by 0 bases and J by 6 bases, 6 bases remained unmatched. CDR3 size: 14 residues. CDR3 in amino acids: CASSVATAGGEQYF. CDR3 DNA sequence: TGTGCCAGCAGCGTAGCAACCGCAGGGGGCGAGCAGTACTTC.

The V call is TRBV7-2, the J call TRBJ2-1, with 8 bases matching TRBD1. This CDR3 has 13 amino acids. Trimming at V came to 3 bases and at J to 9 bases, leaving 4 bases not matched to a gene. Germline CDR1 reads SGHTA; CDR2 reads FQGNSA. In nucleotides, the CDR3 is TGTGCCAGCAGCTTCGACAGGGGACGTGAGCAGTTCTTC. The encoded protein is CASSFDRGREQFF.

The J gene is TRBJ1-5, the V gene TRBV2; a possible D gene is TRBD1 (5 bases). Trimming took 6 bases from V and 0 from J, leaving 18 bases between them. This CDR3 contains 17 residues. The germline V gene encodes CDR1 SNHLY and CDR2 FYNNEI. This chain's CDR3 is CASRGGRGSYSNQPQHF. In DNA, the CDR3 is TGTGCCAGCAGGGGTGGGAGGGGCTCCTATAGCAATCAGCCCCAGCATTTT.

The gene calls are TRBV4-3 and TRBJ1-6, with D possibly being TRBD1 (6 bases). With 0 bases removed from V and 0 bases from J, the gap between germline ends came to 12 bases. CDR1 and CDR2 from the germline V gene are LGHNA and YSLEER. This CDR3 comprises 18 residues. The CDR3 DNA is TGCGCCAGCAGCCAAGATCTAGGGGGAAGCTCCTATAATTCACCCCTCCACTTT. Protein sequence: CASSQDLGGSSYNSPLHF.

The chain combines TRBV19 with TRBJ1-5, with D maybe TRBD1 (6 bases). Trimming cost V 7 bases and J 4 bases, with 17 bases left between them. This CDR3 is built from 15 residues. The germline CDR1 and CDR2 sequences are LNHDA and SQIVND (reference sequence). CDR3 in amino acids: CASTLGQNLNQPQHF. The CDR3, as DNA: TGTGCCAGTACACTCGGACAGAACTTAAATCAGCCCCAGCATTTT. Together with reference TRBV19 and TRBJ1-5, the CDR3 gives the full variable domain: DGGITQSPKYLFRKEGQNVTLSCEQNLNHDAMYWYRQDPGQGLRLIYYSQIVNDFQKGDIAEGYSVSREKKESFPLTVTSAQKNPTAFYLCASTLGQNLNQPQHFGDGTRLSIL.

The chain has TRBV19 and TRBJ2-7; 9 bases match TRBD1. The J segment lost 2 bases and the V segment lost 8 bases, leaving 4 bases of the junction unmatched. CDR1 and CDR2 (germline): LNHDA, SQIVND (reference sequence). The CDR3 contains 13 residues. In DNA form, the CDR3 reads TGTGCCAGTGGACAGGGGATCGCCTACGAGCAGTACTTC. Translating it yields CASGQGIAYEQYF.

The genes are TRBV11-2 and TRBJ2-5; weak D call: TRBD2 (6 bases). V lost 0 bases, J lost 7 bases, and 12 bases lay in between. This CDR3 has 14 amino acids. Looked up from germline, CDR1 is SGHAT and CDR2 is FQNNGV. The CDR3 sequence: CASSLDRGLVTQYF. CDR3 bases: TGTGCCAGCAGCTTAGATCGGGGGTTGGTGACCCAGTACTTC. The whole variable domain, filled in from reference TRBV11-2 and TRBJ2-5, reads EAGVAQSPRYKIIEKRQSVAFWCNPISGHATLYWYQQILGQGPKLLIQFQNNGVVDDSQLPKDRFSAERLKGVDSTLKIQPAKLEDSAVYLCASSLDRGLVTQYFGPGTRLLVL.

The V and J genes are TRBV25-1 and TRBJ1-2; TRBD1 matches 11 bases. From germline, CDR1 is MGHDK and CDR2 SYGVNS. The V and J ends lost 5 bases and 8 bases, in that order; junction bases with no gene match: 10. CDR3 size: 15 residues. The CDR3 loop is CASSSYTDRGLGYTF. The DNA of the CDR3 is TGTGCCAGCAGTTCATACACGGACAGGGGGCTAGGCTACACCTTC.

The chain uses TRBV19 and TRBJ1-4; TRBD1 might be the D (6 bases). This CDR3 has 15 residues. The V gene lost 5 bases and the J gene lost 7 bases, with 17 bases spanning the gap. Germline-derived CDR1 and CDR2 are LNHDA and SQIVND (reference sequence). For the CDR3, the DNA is TGTGCCAGTAGTTCGACCGACAGGACGGGTGAAAAACTGTTTTTT. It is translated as CASSSTDRTGEKLFF. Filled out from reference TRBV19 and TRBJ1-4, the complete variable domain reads DGGITQSPKYLFRKEGQNVTLSCEQNLNHDAMYWYRQDPGQGLRLIYYSQIVNDFQKGDIAEGYSVSREKKESFPLTVTSAQKNPTAFYLCASSSTDRTGEKLFFGSGTQLSVL.

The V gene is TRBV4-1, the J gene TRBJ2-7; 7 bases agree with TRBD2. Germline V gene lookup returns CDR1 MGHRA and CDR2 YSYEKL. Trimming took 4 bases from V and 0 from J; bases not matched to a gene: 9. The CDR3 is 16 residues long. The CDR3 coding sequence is TGCGCCAGCAGCCTCCTGGGAGGGACCTCCTCCTACGAGCAGTACTTC. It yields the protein CASSLLGGTSSYEQYF.

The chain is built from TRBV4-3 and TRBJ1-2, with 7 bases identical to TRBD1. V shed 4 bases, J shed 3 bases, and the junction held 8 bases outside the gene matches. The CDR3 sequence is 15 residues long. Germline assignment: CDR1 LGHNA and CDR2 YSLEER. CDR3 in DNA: TGCGCCAGCAGCCCGCGGACAGGCAATTACTATGGCTACACCTTC. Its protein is CASSPRTGNYYGYTF.

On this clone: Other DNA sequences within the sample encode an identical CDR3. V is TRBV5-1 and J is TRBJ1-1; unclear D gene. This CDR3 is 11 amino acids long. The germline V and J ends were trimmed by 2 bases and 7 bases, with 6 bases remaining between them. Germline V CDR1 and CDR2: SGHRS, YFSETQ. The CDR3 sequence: CASSFGGEAFF. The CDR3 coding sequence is TGCGCCAGCAGCTTCGGCGGTGAAGCTTTCTTT.

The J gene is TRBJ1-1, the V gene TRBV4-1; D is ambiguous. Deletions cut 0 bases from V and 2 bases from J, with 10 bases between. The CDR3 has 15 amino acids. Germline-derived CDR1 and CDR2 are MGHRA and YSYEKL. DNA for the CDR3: TGCGCCAGCAGCCAAGATCTGGGGAGCAACACTGAAGCTTTCTTT. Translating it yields CASSQDLGSNTEAFF.

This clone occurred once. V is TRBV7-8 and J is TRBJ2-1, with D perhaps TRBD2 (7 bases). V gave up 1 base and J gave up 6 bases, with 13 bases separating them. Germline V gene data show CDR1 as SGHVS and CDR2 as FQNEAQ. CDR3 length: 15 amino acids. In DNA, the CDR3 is TGTGCCAGCAGCTTAGTTGGGGGGGGGCCCAATGAGCAGTTCTTC. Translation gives CASSLVGGGPNEQFF.

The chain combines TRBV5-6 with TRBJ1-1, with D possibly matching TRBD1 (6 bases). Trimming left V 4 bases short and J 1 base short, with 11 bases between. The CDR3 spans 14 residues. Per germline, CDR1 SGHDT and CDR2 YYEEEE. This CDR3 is CASSPWDKNTEAFF. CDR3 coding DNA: TGTGCCAGCAGCCCCTGGGACAAGAACACTGAAGCTTTCTTT. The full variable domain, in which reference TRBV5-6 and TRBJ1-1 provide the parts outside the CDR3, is DAGVTQSPTHLIKTRGQQVTLRCSPKSGHDTVSWYQQALGQGPQFIFQYYEEEERQRGNFPDRFSGHQFPNYSSELNVNALLLGDSALYLCASSPWDKNTEAFFGQGTRLTVV.

Here the CDR3 DNA reads TGTGCCAGCAGCCCCGGGACAGGGGCAACCGGGGAGCTGTTTTTT. Protein: CASSPGTGATGELFF. V and J are TRBV5-5 and TRBJ2-2; 10 bases are shared with TRBD1. The V gene's germline CDR1 is SGHKS and CDR2 YYEKEE (reference sequence). The CDR3 has 15 amino acids. V lost 4 bases, J lost 5 bases, and 5 bases stayed unmatched.